These 29 T cell receptor beta chains were sequenced from one sample in a study of shared T cell receptors in the human thymus. Some clones are missing from TCRdb's copy, which holds only in-frame ones; the method was immunoSEQ multiplex PCR. The table lists hundreds of thousands of clones, roughly 90% of them singletons. The sample was also reused in another study, on human thymus T cells.

Sequences were obtained from thymocytes. These receptors were obtained from a boy under three years old with a congenital heart defect.

The chain has TRBV6-5 and TRBJ1-5; a possible D gene is TRBD1 (5 bases). The CDR3 extends over 15 amino acids. V was trimmed by 6 bases and J by 0 bases, leaving 12 bases between them. Germline-derived CDR1 and CDR2 are MNHEY and SVGAGI. CDR3 loop: CASRDIRYSNQPQHF. CDR3 bases: TGTGCCAGCAGGGACATCCGCTATAGCAATCAGCCCCAGCATTTT.

The chain combines TRBV21-1 with TRBJ1-4; TRBD1, the table's D call, was not compared with the DNA. TRBV21-1 has pseudogene status. This CDR3 has 21 residues. In DNA, the CDR3 is TGTGCCAGCATCCGAATCGAAACCCGGGACAGGGATGCGGAGGCACGTGAAAAACTGTTTTTT. This sequence encodes CASIRIETRDRDAEAREKLFF.

This sequence joins TRBV30 and TRBJ2-2, with TRBD1 as a possible D gene (7 bases). This CDR3 comprises 14 residues. Germline CDR1 GTSNPN, CDR2 SVGIG (reference sequence). Trimming pared 5 bases from V and 2 bases from J, leaving 12 bases between. Here the CDR3 reads CAWAGGGNTGELFF. Written as DNA, the CDR3 is TGTGCCTGGGCAGGGGGAGGAAACACCGGGGAGCTGTTTTTT.

This rearrangement joins TRBV6-6 to TRBJ2-7; 10 bases align to TRBD1. After removal of 2 bases from V and 4 bases from J, the junction contained 8 bases not matched to a gene. Germline V gene sequence: CDR1 MNHNY, CDR2 SVGAGI (reference sequence). The CDR3 runs 16 residues. The CDR3 spells CASSYPNRTGGYEQYF. CDR3 coding DNA: TGTGCCAGCAGTTACCCGAATCGGACAGGGGGGTACGAGCAGTACTTC.

The chain has TRBV14 and TRBJ1-1; 7 nucleotides align to TRBD1. Looked up from germline, CDR1 is SGHDN and CDR2 is FVKESK. V gave up 5 bases and J gave up 0 bases; unmatched junction bases: 6. The CDR3 has 15 residues. In nucleotides, the CDR3 is TGTGCCAGCAGCAAGACAGGGCCGATGAACACTGAAGCTTTCTTT. This encodes CASSKTGPMNTEAFF.

This clone has only a few counts. The V gene is TRBV4-1, the J gene TRBJ2-7; a weak D match, TRBD1 (6 bases). Trimming removed 1 base from V and 4 bases from J, with 20 bases in between. The CDR3 loop spans 17 amino acids. The germline V gene has CDR1 MGHRA and CDR2 YSYEKL. CDR3 nucleotides: TGCGCCAGCAGCCAAGGTCCTCAGGGGTCCATGGCTTACGAGCAGTACTTC. This encodes CASSQGPQGSMAYEQYF.

The genes are TRBV7-8 and TRBJ1-4, with a tentative D call TRBD1 (5 bases). Trimming removed 4 bases from V and 8 bases from J, with 11 bases in between. Germline values: CDR1 SGHVS, CDR2 FQNEAQ. CDR3 length: 13 amino acids. CDR3 amino acids: CASSSGGEEKLFF. The DNA of the CDR3 is TGTGCCAGCAGCTCCGGGGGTGAGGAAAAACTGTTTTTT.

This chain joins TRBV7-8 and TRBJ2-5; 7 bases fit TRBD2. V gave up 8 bases and J gave up 5 bases; unmatched junction bases: 11. Germline V gene lookup returns CDR1 SGHVS and CDR2 FQNEAQ. This CDR3 comprises 14 residues. The CDR3 sequence: CASAPRGAGETQYF. The CDR3 coding sequence is TGTGCCAGCGCCCCCCGGGGAGCGGGGGAGACCCAGTACTTC.

This chain links TRBV9 with TRBJ2-5, with D uncertain. The CDR3 sequence is 15 residues long. Trimming left V 3 bases short and J 1 base short, with 13 bases between. CDR1 and CDR2 from the germline V gene are SGDLS and YYNGEE. The CDR3 DNA reads as TGTGCCAGCAGCGCATTGATGACGGGCCAAGAGACCCAGTACTTC. Residues: CASSALMTGQETQYF. Full variable domain (remainder filled in from reference TRBV9 and TRBJ2-5): DSGVTQTPKHLITATGQRVTLRCSPRSGDLSVYWYQQSLDQGLQFLIQYYNGEERAKGNILERFSAQQFPDLHSELNLSSLELGDSALYFCASSALMTGQETQYFGPGTRLLVL.

This chain uses TRBV7-9 with TRBJ1-2; a possible D gene is TRBD1 (6 bases). The V gene's germline CDR1 is SEHNR and CDR2 FQNEAQ (reference sequence). The CDR3 runs 14 residues. V gave up 3 bases and J gave up 5 bases, with 13 bases separating them. The CDR3 here is CASSLGGASYGYTF. The CDR3 nucleotides read TGTGCCAGCAGCTTGGGGGGGGCTAGTTATGGCTACACCTTC.

V usage is TRBV30 and J usage is TRBJ2-1, with D tentatively TRBD1 (5 bases). V was cut by 0 bases and J by 5 bases, with 14 bases left in between. Germline-derived CDR1 and CDR2 are GTSNPN and SVGIG (reference sequence). CDR3 length: 15 residues. The CDR3 nucleotides are TGTGCCTGGAGTGTAATGCTGGGGCCTAACAATGAGCAGTTCTTC. Translating it yields CAWSVMLGPNNEQFF. Variable domain in full (rest from reference TRBV30 and TRBJ2-1): SQTIHQWPATLVQPVGSPLSLECTVEGTSNPNLYWYRQAAGRGLQLLFYSVGIGQISSEVPQNLSASRPQDRQFILSSKKLLLSDSGFYLCAWSVMLGPNNEQFFGPGTRLTVL.

In nucleotides, the CDR3 is TGTGCCAGCAGCGCAACGACTGACAGGGCGGCTGAAGCTTTCTTT. Translation gives CASSATTDRAAEAFF. The rearrangement uses TRBV5-6 and TRBJ1-1; 7 nucleotides agree with TRBD1. The germline gives CDR1 SGHDT, CDR2 YYEEEE. The V segment lost 4 bases and the J segment 6 bases; nucleotides outside the gene matches: 12. CDR3 length: 15 residues.

The rearrangement uses TRBV7-8 and TRBJ2-5, with 9 positions matching TRBD2. Germline assignment: CDR1 SGHVS and CDR2 FQNEAQ. V lost 2 bases and J lost 6; bases outside the gene matches: 7. The CDR3 length is 15 residues. CDR3 coding DNA: TGTGCCAGCAGCTTATCTAGCGGGAATAGCCAGACCCAGTACTTC. Translated, it gives CASSLSSGNSQTQYF.

To note about this clone: This sample also contains other DNA sequences that code for the same CDR3. The chain is built from TRBV6-5 and TRBJ2-5; TRBD2 matches at 7 bases. The V gene end was trimmed by 0 bases and the J gene end by 3 bases; junction bases not matched to a gene: 7. This CDR3 comprises 16 residues. Looked up from germline, CDR1 is MNHEY and CDR2 is SVGAGI. The CDR3 bases are TGTGCCAGCAGTTACTCTAGGGGAAGCGGGGAAGAGACCCAGTACTTC. The encoded protein is CASSYSRGSGEETQYF.

The chain couples TRBV4-2 to TRBJ2-2; D may be TRBD2 (6 bases). Trimming left V 0 bases short and J 3 bases short, with 14 bases between. This CDR3 has 17 residues. CDR1 is LGHNA and CDR2 is YNFKEQ in the germline V gene. The DNA of the CDR3 is TGTGCCAGCAGCCAAGAGGGCTCGCGGGGATACACCGGGGAGCTGTTTTTT. Its protein product is CASSQEGSRGYTGELFF.

The V and J genes are TRBV2 and TRBJ2-7; TRBD2 aligns across 10 bases. The germline CDR1 and CDR2 sequences are SNHLY and FYNNEI. Trimming removed 2 bases from V and 2 bases from J; junction bases left unmatched: 15. The CDR3 covers 19 residues. As DNA, the CDR3 is TGTGCCAGCAGTGAACCCTTCGTATCCAGCGGGAGGGCTCCCTACGAGCAGTACTTC. Translated, it gives CASSEPFVSSGRAPYEQYF.

The V call is TRBV19, the J call TRBJ2-1; 15 nucleotides align to TRBD2. Germline CDR1 reads LNHDA; CDR2 reads SQIVND (reference sequence). The CDR3 extends over 19 amino acids. V shed 4 bases, J shed 2 bases, and the junction held 9 bases outside the gene matches. This CDR3 reads CASSRLGLAGGGTYNEQFF. The CDR3 DNA follows: TGTGCCAGTAGTAGACTGGGACTAGCGGGAGGAGGGACCTACAATGAGCAGTTCTTC.

This chain joins TRBV7-8 and TRBJ1-4; 9 nucleotides match TRBD1. This CDR3 spans 13 amino acids. Losses at the gene ends were 5 bases for V and 5 bases for J; bases not matched to a gene: 0. Per the germline V gene, CDR1 is SGHVS and CDR2 is FQNEAQ. CDR3 in DNA: TGTGCCAGCAGCGGACAGGGGAATGAAAAACTGTTTTTT. The encoded protein is CASSGQGNEKLFF. The variable domain in full, completed from reference TRBV7-8 and TRBJ1-4, reads GAGVSQSPRYKVAKRGQDVALRCDPISGHVSLFWYQQALGQGPEFLTYFQNEAQLDKSGLPSDRFFAERPEGSVSTLKIQRTQQEDSAVYLCASSGQGNEKLFFGSGTQLSVL.

The chain uses TRBV7-2 and TRBJ1-1, with D tentatively TRBD1 (5 bases). The germline CDR1 and CDR2 sequences are SGHTA and FQGNSA. V gave up 5 bases and J gave up 11 bases, with 15 bases separating them. There are 12 residues in the CDR3. The CDR3 nucleotides are TGTGCCAGCAGCCCAAAGGGCAGGGTGGCTTTCTTT. Translated: CASSPKGRVAFF.

The chain is built from TRBV6-1 and TRBJ2-1; 7 bases map to TRBD2. CDR3 length: 17 amino acids. After removal of 1 base from V and 4 bases from J, the junction contained 10 bases not matched to a gene. Germline CDR1 is MNHNS and CDR2 is SASEGT. CDR3 in amino acids: CASSEEGSSGAYNEQFF. For the CDR3, the DNA is TGTGCCAGCAGTGAAGAAGGTAGCAGCGGGGCGTACAATGAGCAGTTCTTC.

The rearrangement joins TRBV2 to TRBJ2-3; 7 nucleotides align to TRBD2. This CDR3 is built from 13 residues. The ends lost 8 bases at V and 2 bases at J; junction bases unmatched: 4. Germline V gene sequence: CDR1 SNHLY, CDR2 FYNNEI. CDR3 sequence reads: CASQLAYTDTQYF. The CDR3 DNA sequence: TGTGCCAGCCAACTAGCGTACACAGATACGCAGTATTTT.

CDR3: CASSQGSLESYEQYF. The CDR3 bases are TGCGCCAGCAGCCAAGGGTCCCTAGAGTCCTACGAGCAGTACTTC. The rearrangement links TRBV4-1 to TRBJ2-7; no clear D gene. V lost 1 base and J 1 base, leaving 11 bases between the germline ends. Germline CDR1 MGHRA, CDR2 YSYEKL. The CDR3 loop spans 15 amino acids.

The V gene is TRBV29-1, the J gene TRBJ2-5; D possibly corresponds to TRBD1 (6 bases). The end of the DNA is better explained by TRBJ2-7, so the J call may be wrong. This CDR3 has 15 amino acids. Germline CDR1 is SQVTM and CDR2 is ANQGSEA. The CDR3: CSVDGTGTVPYEQYF. DNA of the CDR3: TGCAGCGTTGATGGTACAGGGACGGTACCCTACGAGCAGTACTTC.

The chain employs TRBV7-2 and TRBJ2-1; 8 nucleotides align to TRBD2. This CDR3 spans 15 amino acids. From germline, CDR1 is SGHTA and CDR2 FQGNSA. The ends lost 6 bases at V and 0 bases at J; junction bases unmatched: 4. CDR3 in amino acids: CASRQSGSSYNEQFF. CDR3 DNA: TGTGCCAGCAGACAGAGCGGGAGCTCCTACAATGAGCAGTTCTTC.

The chain joins TRBV2 to TRBJ2-3, with 7 positions matching TRBD2. The CDR3 runs to 17 residues. Losses at the gene ends were 3 bases for V and 7 bases for J; bases not matched to a gene: 16. Germline CDR1 and CDR2: SNHLY and FYNNEI. As DNA, the CDR3 is TGTGCCAGCAGTGATCTGCAGCGGGAATCCGGCGGACATACGCAGTATTTT. This encodes CASSDLQRESGGHTQYF.

The V and J genes are TRBV12-5 and TRBJ2-7, with TRBD1 matching 7 bases. CDR1 and CDR2 (germline): LGHNT, FRNRAP. This CDR3 contains 14 residues. V lost 5 bases to trimming and J lost 5 bases; unmatched junction nucleotides: 9. This chain's CDR3 is CASGAVGQIHEQYF. CDR3 coding DNA: TGTGCTAGTGGTGCCGTGGGACAGATCCACGAGCAGTACTTC.

DNA for the CDR3: TGTGCCAGCTCACGACTTATTAGCGGGGTGCGGGGGATCAAACCTTACGAGCAGTACTTC. The encoded protein is CASSRLISGVRGIKPYEQYF. The J gene is TRBJ2-7, the V gene TRBV18; 8 bases match TRBD2. CDR3 size: 20 residues. Germline loops: CDR1 KGHSH, CDR2 LQKENI. Trimming took 4 bases from V and 4 from J; bases not matched to a gene: 24.

The CDR3 bases are TGTGCCAGCAGCTTAGACCAGGGATGGACCTACGAGCAGTACTTC. Amino acid sequence: CASSLDQGWTYEQYF. The J gene is TRBJ2-7, the V gene TRBV7-9, with D perhaps matching TRBD1 (5 bases). V was cut by 1 base and J by 2 bases, with 12 bases left in between. CDR1 is SEHNR and CDR2 is FQNEAQ in the germline V gene (reference sequence). The CDR3 loop spans 15 amino acids. The whole variable domain, remainder taken from reference TRBV7-9 and TRBJ2-7, is DTGVSQNPRHKITKRGQNVTFRCDPISEHNRLYWYRQTLGQGPEFLTYFQNEAQLEKSRLLSDRFSAERPKGSFSTLEIQRTEQGDSAMYLCASSLDQGWTYEQYFGPGTRLTVT.

This chain links TRBV11-1 with TRBJ2-4; 10 bases are a match to TRBD2. CDR3 size: 19 residues. Trimming took 5 bases from V and 0 from J; bases not matched to a gene: 13. Per the germline V gene, CDR1 is SGHAT and CDR2 is FQDESV (reference sequence). The CDR3 DNA reads as TGTGCCAGCAGCCCCAGCGGGAGGGCCGTGTTGGGAGCCAAAAACATTCAGTACTTC. It yields the protein CASSPSGRAVLGAKNIQYF.